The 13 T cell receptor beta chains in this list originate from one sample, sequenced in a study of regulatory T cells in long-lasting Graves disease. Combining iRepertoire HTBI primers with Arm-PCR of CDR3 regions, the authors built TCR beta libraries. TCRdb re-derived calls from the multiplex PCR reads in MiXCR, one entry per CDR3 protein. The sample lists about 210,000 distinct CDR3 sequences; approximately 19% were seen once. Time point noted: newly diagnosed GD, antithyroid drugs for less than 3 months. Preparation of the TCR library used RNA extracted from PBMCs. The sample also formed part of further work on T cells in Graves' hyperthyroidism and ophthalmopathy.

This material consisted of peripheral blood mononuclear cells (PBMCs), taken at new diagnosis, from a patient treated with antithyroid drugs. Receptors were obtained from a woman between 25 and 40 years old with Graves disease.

The CDR3 DNA is TGTGCCAGCAGTTTGCCTAGCGGCTCCTACAATGAGCAGTTCTTC. Protein sequence: CASSLPSGSYNEQFF. The V and J genes are TRBV28 and TRBJ2-1; TRBD2 aligns across 7 bases. The CDR3 covers 15 residues. V lost 3 bases, J lost 0 bases, and 2 bases stayed unmatched. Germline V gives CDR1 MDHEN, CDR2 SYDVKM. Variable domain in full (rest from reference TRBV28 and TRBJ2-1): DVKVTQSSRYLVKRTGEKVFLECVQDMDHENMFWYRQDPGLGLRLIYFSYDVKMKEKGDIPEGYSVSREKKERFSLILESASTNQTSMYLCASSLPSGSYNEQFFGPGTRLTVL.

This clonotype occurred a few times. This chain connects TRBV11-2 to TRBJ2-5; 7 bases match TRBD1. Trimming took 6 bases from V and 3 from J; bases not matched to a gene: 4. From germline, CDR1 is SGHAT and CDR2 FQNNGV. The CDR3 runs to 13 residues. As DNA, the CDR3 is TGTGCCAGCAGACAGGGGACGAAAGAGACCCAGTACTTC. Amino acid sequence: CASRQGTKETQYF.

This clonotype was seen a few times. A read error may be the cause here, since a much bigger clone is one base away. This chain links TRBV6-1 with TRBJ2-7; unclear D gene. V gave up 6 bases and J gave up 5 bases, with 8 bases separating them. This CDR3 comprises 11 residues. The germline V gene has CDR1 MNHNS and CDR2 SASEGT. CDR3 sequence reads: CASRGFDEQYF. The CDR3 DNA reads TGTGCCAGCAGGGGGTTTGACGAGCAGTACTTC.

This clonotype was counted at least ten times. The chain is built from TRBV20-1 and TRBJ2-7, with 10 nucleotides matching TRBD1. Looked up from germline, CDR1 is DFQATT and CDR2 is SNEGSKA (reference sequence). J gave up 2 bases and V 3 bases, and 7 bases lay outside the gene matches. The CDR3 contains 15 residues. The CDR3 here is CSASDRDRGTYEQYF. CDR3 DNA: TGCAGTGCTAGTGACCGGGACAGGGGCACCTACGAGCAGTACTTC.

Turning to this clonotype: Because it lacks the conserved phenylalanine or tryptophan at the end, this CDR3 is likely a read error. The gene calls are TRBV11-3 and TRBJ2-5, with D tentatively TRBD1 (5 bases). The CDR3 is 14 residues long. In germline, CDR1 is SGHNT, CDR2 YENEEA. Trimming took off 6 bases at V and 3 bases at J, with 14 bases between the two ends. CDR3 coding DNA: TGTGCCAGCAGGATACAGGAGAACGAAGAGACCCAGTACTTA. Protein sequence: CASRIQENEETQYL.

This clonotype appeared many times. CDR3 protein: CASSALGQANTEAFF. CDR3 nucleotides: TGTGCCAGCAGCGCTTTGGGACAGGCGAACACTGAAGCTTTCTTT. The V and J genes are TRBV9 and TRBJ1-1; TRBD1 agrees at 8 bases. CDR3 size: 15 residues. Unmatched junction bases numbered 5, after V lost 3 bases and J lost 1 base. Germline V lookup: CDR1 SGDLS, CDR2 YYNGEE. Together with reference TRBV9 and TRBJ1-1, the CDR3 gives the full variable domain: DSGVTQTPKHLITATGQRVTLRCSPRSGDLSVYWYQQSLDQGLQFLIQYYNGEERAKGNILERFSAQQFPDLHSELNLSSLELGDSALYFCASSALGQANTEAFFGQGTRLTVV.

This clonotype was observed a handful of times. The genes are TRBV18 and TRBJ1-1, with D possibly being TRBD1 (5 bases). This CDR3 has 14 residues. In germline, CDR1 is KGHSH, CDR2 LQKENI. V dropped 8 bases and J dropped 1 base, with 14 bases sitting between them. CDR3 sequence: CASNSQGSNTEAFF. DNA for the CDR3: TGTGCCAGCAACTCCCAGGGCTCGAACACTGAAGCTTTCTTT.

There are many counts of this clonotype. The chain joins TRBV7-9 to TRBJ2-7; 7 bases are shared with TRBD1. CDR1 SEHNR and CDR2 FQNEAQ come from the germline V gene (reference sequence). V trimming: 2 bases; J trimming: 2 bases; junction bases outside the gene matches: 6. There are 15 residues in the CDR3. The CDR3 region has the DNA TGTGCCAGCAGCTTAACCGGGACAGTCCCCTACGAGCAGTACTTC. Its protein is CASSLTGTVPYEQYF.

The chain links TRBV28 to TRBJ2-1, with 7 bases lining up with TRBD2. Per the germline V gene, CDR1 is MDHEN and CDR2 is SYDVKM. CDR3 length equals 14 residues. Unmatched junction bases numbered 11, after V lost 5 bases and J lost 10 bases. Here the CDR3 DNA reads TGTGCCAGCAGTGTTCAGCGGGATAGCGGGGAGCAGTTCTTC. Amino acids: CASSVQRDSGEQFF.

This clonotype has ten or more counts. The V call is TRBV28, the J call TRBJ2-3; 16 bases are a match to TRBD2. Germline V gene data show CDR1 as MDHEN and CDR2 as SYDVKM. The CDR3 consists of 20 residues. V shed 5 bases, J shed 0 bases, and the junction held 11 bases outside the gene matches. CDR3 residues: CASSAWMGLAGGPSTDTQYF. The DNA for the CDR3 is TGTGCCAGCAGTGCGTGGATGGGACTAGCGGGAGGGCCGAGCACAGATACGCAGTATTTT.

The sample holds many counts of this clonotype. The CDR3 region has the DNA TGTGCCAGCAGCGTGGGACTAGCGGGGGTGAGAGATACGCAGTATTTT. Its translation: CASSVGLAGVRDTQYF. This chain connects TRBV5-5 to TRBJ2-3; 14 bases fit TRBD2. Losses at the gene ends were 4 bases for V and 5 bases for J; bases not matched to a gene: 6. This CDR3 is built from 16 residues. Germline V gene data show CDR1 as SGHKS and CDR2 as YYEKEE (reference sequence).

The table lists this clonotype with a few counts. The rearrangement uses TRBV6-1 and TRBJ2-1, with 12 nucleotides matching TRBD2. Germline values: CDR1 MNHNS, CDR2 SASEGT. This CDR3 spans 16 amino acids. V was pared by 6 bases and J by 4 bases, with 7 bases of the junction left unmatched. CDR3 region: CASSLPGTSGYNEQFF. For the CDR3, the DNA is TGTGCCAGCAGCCTACCCGGGACTAGCGGGTACAATGAGCAGTTCTTC.

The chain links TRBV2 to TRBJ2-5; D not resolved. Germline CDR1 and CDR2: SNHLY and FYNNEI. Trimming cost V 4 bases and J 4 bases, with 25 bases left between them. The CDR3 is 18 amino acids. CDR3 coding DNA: TGTGCCAGCAGTGCGAGTACCTTTTCGCATTCGGGTACAGAGACCCAGTACTTC. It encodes CASSASTFSHSGTETQYF.